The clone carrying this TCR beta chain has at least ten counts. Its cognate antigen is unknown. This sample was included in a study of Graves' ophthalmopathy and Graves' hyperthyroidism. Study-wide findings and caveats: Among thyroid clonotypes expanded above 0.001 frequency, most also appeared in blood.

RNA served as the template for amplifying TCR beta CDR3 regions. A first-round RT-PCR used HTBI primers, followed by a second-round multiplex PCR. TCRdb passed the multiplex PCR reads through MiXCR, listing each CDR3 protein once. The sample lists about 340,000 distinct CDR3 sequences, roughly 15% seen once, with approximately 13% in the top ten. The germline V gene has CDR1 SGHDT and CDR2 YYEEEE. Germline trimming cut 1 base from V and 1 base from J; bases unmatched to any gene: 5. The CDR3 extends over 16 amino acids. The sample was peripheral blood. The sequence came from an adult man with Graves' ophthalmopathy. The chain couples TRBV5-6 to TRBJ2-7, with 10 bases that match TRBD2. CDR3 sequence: CASSLYLAGVSYEQYF. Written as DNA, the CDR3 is TGTGCCAGCAGCTTGTATCTAGCGGGAGTTTCCTACGAGCAGTACTTC.